These T cell receptor beta chains were read from a single sample in a study of shared clonotypes between healthy human individuals. TCRdb's copy holds only in-frame clones and misses some; the assay was immunoSEQ multiplex PCR. The sample lists roughly 2,000,000 clones; around 95% were seen once. Material: naive CD8+ T cells from PBMCs. These receptors originate from a man aged 18 to 29 in good health. Some clones in this sample may be carry-over from other donors' samples. The CDR3 runs from the conserved cysteine through the conserved F or W. D genes are given only for firm matches. The listing skips clone size in some rows; elsewhere it reads once, few, many or a size class.

d_call j_call v_call clone_size cdr3_nt cdr3_aa
TRBD2 TRBJ2-1 TRBV15 - TGTGCCACCAGCAGTTTGACTAGTTGGGGAGGGGATGAGCAGTTCTTC CATSSLTSWGGDEQFF
TRBD1 TRBJ2-2 TRBV12-5 once TGTGCTAGTGGTTTGGACGGCGAGACAGGGACCCGGACCGGGGAGCTGTTTTTT CASGLDGETGTRTGELFF
TRBD2 TRBJ2-1 TRBV9 once TGTGCCAGCGCCATTTCTCTAGCGGACCCCTACAATGAGCAGTTCTTC CASAISLADPYNEQFF
- TRBJ2-1 TRBV5-1 - TGCGCCAGCAGCCCGGGTGGGGTTCTTGAGCAGTTCTTC CASSPGGVLEQFF
- TRBJ2-1 TRBV9 - TGTGCCAGCAGCGCAGAATATGTGCGGGAAGTAAGGGTTGAGCAGTTCTTC CASSAEYVREVRVEQFF
TRBD1 TRBJ2-7 TRBV7-9 - TGTGCCAGCAGCCCAGGGACAGGGTCCTACGAGCAGTACTTC CASSPGTGSYEQYF
TRBD1 TRBJ2-1 TRBV7-4 - TGTGCCAGCAGCGTAACAGGGGCTTGCCAACTCAATGAGCAGTTCTTC CASSVTGACQLNEQFF
- TRBJ2-7 TRBV19 - TGTGCCAGTAGTATAGCGGGTGACTCCTACGAGCAGTACTTC CASSIAGDSYEQYF
- TRBJ2-2 TRBV11-2 - TGTGCCAGCAGCCGCGCCCGGACAGAAACGAACACCGGGGAGCTGTTTTTT CASSRARTETNTGELFF
- TRBJ2-2 TRBV28 - TGTGCCAGCAGCCGAGCGAGGTCTGACACCGGGGAGCTGTTTTTT CASSRARSDTGELFF
- TRBJ2-1 TRBV10-3 - TGTGCCATCAGTGAGTCGATGGGGGCAGGCTCCTACAATGAGCAGTTCTTC CAISESMGAGSYNEQFF
- TRBJ2-1 TRBV5-1 - TGCGCCAGCACCGAATCGGGCAGTCCGGACAATGAGCAGTTCTTC CASTESGSPDNEQFF
TRBD1 TRBJ1-5 TRBV19 - TGTGCCAGTAGTATAGGGTCTGGGACAGGGAGGCATTTT CASSIGSGTGRHF
TRBD2 TRBJ2-1 TRBV10-3 - TGTGCCATGGGGACTAGCGGAGCCGCCTTGGACAATGAGCAGTTCTTC CAMGTSGAALDNEQFF
- TRBJ1-2 TRBV19 once TGTGCCAGTAGTATCGGGCGAAGGGGGATTAATGGCTACACCTTC CASSIGRRGINGYTF
TRBD1 TRBJ2-2 TRBV7-6 - TGTGCCAGCAGTACTACTCCGGGACAGCGCAATTCCGGGGAGCTGTTTTTT CASSTTPGQRNSGELFF
- TRBJ2-7 TRBV10-3 - TGTGCCACCAAGGGCAGGGAAGTCGGCGAGCAGTACTTC CATKGREVGEQYF
- TRBJ2-1 TRBV19 - TGTGCCAGTAGTAGGGCCCCACGCGGCTCCTACAATGAGCAGTTCTTC CASSRAPRGSYNEQFF
TRBD2 TRBJ2-3 TRBV28 - TGTGCCAGCAGTCCCCCAGGGCGCAGCGGGAGGGATCATACGCAGTATTTT CASSPPGRSGRDHTQYF
- TRBJ2-3 TRBV15 - TGTGCCACCAACGACTTAGCAGATACGCAGTATTTT CATNDLADTQYF
- TRBJ1-3 TRBV21-1 - TGTGCCAGCAGCACCCGGACAGGGGTAGGAAACACCATATATTTT CASSTRTGVGNTIYF
- TRBJ2-2 TRBV15 once TGTGCCACCAGCTCGACTTTCACCGGGGAGCTGTTTTTT CATSSTFTGELFF
- TRBJ1-1 TRBV7-6 - TGTGCCAGCAGCACTAGTCGAAGGAACACTGAAGCTTTCTTT CASSTSRRNTEAFF
- TRBJ1-2 TRBV4-2 - TGTGCCAGCAGCCAAGAAGAAGGGAGGTCAGCCCACTATGGCTACACCTTC CASSQEEGRSAHYGYTF
TRBD1 TRBJ2-5 TRBV7-9 - TGTGCCAGCAGCTCGGACCCAGACGACAGGGAGCAAGAGACCCAGTACTTC CASSSDPDDREQETQYF
TRBD1 TRBJ1-2 TRBV4-1 few TGCGCCAGCAGCCAAGACCCGGGACAGGGCTATGGCTACACCTTC CASSQDPGQGYGYTF